Below are 22 T cell receptor beta chains sequenced from a single sample in a study of brain metastases from non-small cell lung cancer. Sequenced by immunoSEQ multiplex PCR; TCRdb stores in-frame clones only, minus some. Here the sample spans 4,500 to 5,000 clones, approximately 91% being singletons. The sample was tissue from a brain metastasis. The receptors stem from a donor at least 40 years old with non-small cell lung cancer.

The CDR3, as DNA: TGCGCCAGCAGCGGACAGGGATACGAGCAGTACTTC. Its protein is CASSGQGYEQYF. This chain joins TRBV5-1 and TRBJ2-7; 8 nucleotides align to TRBD1. Germline values: CDR1 SGHRS, CDR2 YFSETQ. V trimming: 4 bases; J trimming: 4 bases; junction bases outside the gene matches: 1. This CDR3 comprises 12 residues.

The genes are TRBV19 and TRBJ2-6, with D perhaps matching TRBD1 (5 bases). V was cut by 7 bases and J by 0 bases, with 16 bases left in between. Germline CDR1 is LNHDA and CDR2 is SQIVND (reference sequence). The CDR3 is made up of 17 amino acids. The CDR3 nucleotides read TGTGCCAGTACCCCCCGACAGTCTCACTCTGGGGCCAACGTCCTGACTTTC. It encodes CASTPRQSHSGANVLTF.

The chain carries TRBV6-6 and TRBJ2-3; D perhaps matches TRBD2 (6 bases). Germline V gives CDR1 MNHNY, CDR2 SVGAGI (reference sequence). Trimming took 4 bases from V and 6 from J, leaving 8 bases between them. The CDR3 consists of 12 residues. In DNA form, the CDR3 reads TGTGCCAGCAGTTCAGGGACTGATACGCAGTATTTT. Residues: CASSSGTDTQYF.

The chain uses TRBV12-5 and TRBJ2-3; TRBD1 matches 11 bases. Germline CDR1 reads LGHNT; CDR2 reads FRNRAP. The J segment lost 4 bases and the V segment lost 6 bases, leaving 6 bases of the junction unmatched. The CDR3 sequence is 15 residues long. CDR3 residues: CASGRTGGFSDTQYF. The CDR3, as DNA: TGTGCTAGTGGCCGGACAGGGGGCTTTTCAGATACGCAGTATTTT. The entire variable domain, with the rest obtained from reference TRBV12-5 and TRBJ2-3, is as follows: DARVTQTPRHKVTEMGQEVTMRCQPILGHNTVFWYRQTMMQGLELLAYFRNRAPLDDSGMPKDRFSAEMPDATLATLKIQPSEPRDSAVYFCASGRTGGFSDTQYFGPGTRLTVL.

This chain links TRBV6-1 with TRBJ1-1; a possible D gene is TRBD1 (5 bases). Germline V lookup: CDR1 MNHNS, CDR2 SASEGT. This CDR3 contains 14 residues. V lost 1 base, J lost 4 bases, and 10 bases lay in between. The CDR3 DNA is TGTGCCAGCAGTGAAGTGGGGGGAGGCACTGAAGCTTTCTTT. Amino acid sequence: CASSEVGGGTEAFF.

The chain recombines TRBV6-2 or TRBV6-3 with TRBJ2-1; TRBD2 matches 13 bases. V dropped 5 bases and J dropped 10; count of bases not matched to a gene: 8. The CDR3 covers 15 residues. Germline CDR1 and CDR2: MNHEY and SVGEGT. CDR3 coding DNA: TGTGCCAGCAGTCCAACTAGCGGGGGGGGCCACGAGCAGTTCTTC. Its translation is CASSPTSGGGHEQFF.

A few counts support this clone. The rearrangement links TRBV19 to TRBJ2-1; 8 nucleotides match TRBD2. V was pared by 7 bases and J by 8 bases, with 13 bases of the junction left unmatched. This CDR3 has 15 residues. From germline, CDR1 is LNHDA and CDR2 SQIVND (reference sequence). CDR3 residues: CASTRLARFGDEQFF. The CDR3 DNA reads TGTGCCAGTACCCGACTAGCGAGGTTTGGGGATGAGCAGTTCTTC.

This chain links TRBV10-1 with TRBJ2-3; D gene ambiguous. Germline V gene data show CDR1 as WNHNN and CDR2 as SYGVQD (reference sequence). V lost 2 bases to trimming and J lost 0 bases, with 0 bases between them. This CDR3 is built from 12 residues. CDR3 bases: TGCGCCAGCAGTGAGAGCACAGATACGCAGTATTTT. Translated, it gives CASSESTDTQYF.

The rearrangement joins TRBV7-9 to TRBJ2-5; D is unresolved. Germline lookup yields CDR1 SEHNR and CDR2 FQNEAQ (reference sequence). The CDR3 loop spans 14 amino acids. The V end was cut by 2 bases, the J end by 2 bases, with 9 bases between. Here the CDR3 reads CASSLPKRQETQYF. CDR3 in DNA: TGTGCCAGCAGCTTACCCAAGAGGCAAGAGACCCAGTACTTC.

This chain uses TRBV7-2 with TRBJ1-2; 10 bases map to TRBD1. The CDR3 is made up of 14 amino acids. V lost 4 bases to trimming and J lost 6 bases; unmatched junction nucleotides: 5. The germline V gene has CDR1 SGHTA and CDR2 FQGNSA. The CDR3 loop is CASSWDRGSDGYTF. The CDR3 DNA reads TGTGCCAGCAGCTGGGACAGGGGATCGGATGGCTACACCTTC.

The V gene is TRBV27, the J gene TRBJ1-1, with TRBD1 identical over 7 bases. CDR3 size: 13 residues. Germline CDR1 MNHEY, CDR2 SMNVEV (reference sequence). Trimming cost V 6 bases and J 6 bases; bases outside gene matches: 7. The CDR3 loop is CASRLQGPAEAFF. The CDR3 nucleotides read TGTGCCAGCAGGTTACAGGGGCCCGCTGAAGCTTTCTTT.

This chain joins TRBV6-5 and TRBJ1-2; D may be TRBD1 (5 bases). The CDR3 is 12 amino acids. Trimming took 6 bases from V and 8 from J, leaving 13 bases between them. Germline CDR1 is MNHEY and CDR2 is SVGAGI. CDR3 nucleotides: TGTGCCAGCAGCGGAGGGGAAGGGGGCTACACCTTC. Translated: CASSGGEGGYTF.

The chain employs TRBV7-3 and TRBJ2-5; 7 bases match TRBD1. CDR3 length: 16 residues. V lost 1 base, J lost 3 bases, and 8 bases stayed unmatched. Germline V gene data show CDR1 as SGHTA and CDR2 as FQGTGA. The CDR3 region is CASSLRPRGTEETQYF. The DNA of the CDR3 is TGTGCCAGCAGCTTAAGACCCAGGGGGACAGAAGAGACCCAGTACTTC.

The CDR3 DNA is TGTGCCAGCAGCCTCAGCGACCGCTACGAGCAGTACTTC. Amino acids: CASSLSDRYEQYF. The genes are TRBV7-6 and TRBJ2-7; the D is unclear. Germline V gives CDR1 SGHVS, CDR2 FNYEAQ. Trimming took off 5 bases at V and 3 bases at J, with 11 bases between the two ends. The CDR3 contains 13 residues. The full variable domain, its missing parts supplied by reference TRBV7-6 and TRBJ2-7, is GAGVSQSPRYKVTKRGQDVALRCDPISGHVSLYWYRQALGQGPEFLTYFNYEAQQDKSGLPNDRFSAERPEGSISTLTIQRTEQRDSAMYRCASSLSDRYEQYFGPGTRLTVT.

In its sample, this clone was seen once. This chain uses TRBV10-3 with TRBJ1-3; 9 nucleotides align to TRBD1. Trimming cost V 2 bases and J 7 bases; bases outside gene matches: 3. Germline CDR1 ENHRY, CDR2 SYGVKD. CDR3 length: 14 residues. CDR3 nucleotides: TGTGCCATCAGTGAGGGGACAGGGTTCAACACCATATATTTT. This encodes CAISEGTGFNTIYF.

J is TRBJ2-7 and V is TRBV5-4; D possibly matches TRBD1 or TRBD2 (5 bases each). The V and J ends lost 0 bases and 3 bases respectively, with 10 bases between them. Germline assignment: CDR1 SGHNT and CDR2 YYREEE (reference sequence). This CDR3 spans 14 amino acids. For the CDR3, the DNA is TGTGCCAGCAGCTTGGCGGGGCGGCACTACGAGCAGTACTTC. It encodes CASSLAGRHYEQYF.

The sample holds a few counts of this clone. The rearrangement joins TRBV29-1 to TRBJ2-1; D is undetermined. Germline CDR1 is SQVTM and CDR2 is ANQGSEA. With 6 bases removed from V and 10 bases from J, the gap between germline ends came to 13 bases. The CDR3 covers 11 residues. CDR3 loop: CSVRPRREQFF. CDR3 in DNA: TGCAGCGTGAGGCCCCGTAGGGAGCAGTTCTTC.

The genes are TRBV7-3 and TRBJ1-2; the match to TRBD1 covers 9 bases. This CDR3 has 13 residues. Trimming took 5 bases from V and 8 from J; bases not matched to a gene: 6. Germline CDR1 and CDR2: SGHTA and FQGTGA. The CDR3 loop reads CASSPGTGQGYTF. CDR3 DNA: TGTGCCAGCAGCCCTGGGACAGGGCAAGGCTACACCTTC. Together with reference TRBV7-3 and TRBJ1-2, the CDR3 gives the full variable domain: GAGVSQTPSNKVTEKGKYVELRCDPISGHTALYWYRQSLGQGPEFLIYFQGTGAADDSGLPNDRFFAVRPEGSVSTLKIQRTERGDSAVYLCASSPGTGQGYTFGSGTRLTVV.

The chain combines TRBV11-3 with TRBJ2-2; possibly TRBD2 for D (6 bases). Germline CDR1 SGHNT, CDR2 YENEEA. Trimming pared 3 bases from V and 11 bases from J, leaving 13 bases between. This CDR3 is built from 13 residues. The CDR3 nucleotides are TGTGCCAGCAGCTTCCCCCGCGGGATCGAGCTGTTTTTT. Translated: CASSFPRGIELFF. Full variable domain (remainder filled in from reference TRBV11-3 and TRBJ2-2): EAGVVQSPRYKIIEKKQPVAFWCNPISGHNTLYWYLQNLGQGPELLIRYENEEAVDDSQLPKDRFSAERLKGVDSTLKIQPAELGDSAVYLCASSFPRGIELFFGEGSRLTVL.

Remarks on this clone: A read error is possible here, since a much larger clone lies one base away. The chain recombines TRBV6-2 or TRBV6-3 with TRBJ2-3; no clear D gene. The germline gives CDR1 MNHEY, CDR2 SVGEGT. The V and J ends lost 2 bases and 4 bases respectively, with 1 base between them. This CDR3 spans 11 amino acids. CDR3 bases: TGTGCCAGCAGTTACCCAGATACGCAGTATTTT. It translates to CASSYPDTQYF.

J is TRBJ1-1 and V is TRBV6-4; TRBD1 is a possible D gene (6 bases). The V gene's germline CDR1 is MRHNA and CDR2 SNTAGT. Trimming took 3 bases from V and 2 from J, leaving 7 bases between them. The CDR3 runs to 13 residues. The CDR3 protein is CASSEGANTEAFF. The CDR3, as DNA: TGTGCCAGCAGTGAGGGGGCCAACACTGAAGCTTTCTTT.

V gene TRBV7-3 combines with J gene TRBJ2-3; D remains unclear. The CDR3 is 14 residues long. Trimming took 3 bases from V and 0 from J, leaving 7 bases between them. Germline loops: CDR1 SGHTA, CDR2 FQGTGA. The CDR3 coding sequence is TGTGCCAGCAGCTTGTGGGGTAGCACAGATACGCAGTATTTT. Translating it yields CASSLWGSTDTQYF.